This T cell receptor (beta chain) was retrieved from a study of OX40 agonist ivuxolimab in advanced cancers. Study overall: At doses from 0.01 to 10 mg/kg, patients were given intravenous ivuxolimab every 2 weeks. About 42% of patients had received prior checkpoint inhibitor therapy.

Generated by immunoSEQ multiplex PCR, the TCRdb table keeps only in-frame clones and is missing some. The table includes some 40,000 clones, 65% to 80% detected once. This clone was found a few times. The specimen was CD4+ or CD8+ T cells sorted from blood, collected in a trial of the OX40 agonist ivuxolimab. This TCR was sampled from an adult with an advanced solid tumor such as melanoma, head and neck, liver or kidney cancer.

CDR3 loop: CASSTTSGSVFNEQFF. DNA for the CDR3: TGTGCCAGCAGTACGACTAGCGGGAGCGTTTTTAATGAGCAGTTCTTC. The chain employs TRBV27 and TRBJ2-1, with 12 bases fitting TRBD2. Germline CDR1 MNHEY, CDR2 SMNVEV (reference sequence). The junction had 9 bases not matched to a gene; V was cut back by 5 bases and J by 7 bases. The CDR3 is made up of 16 amino acids.